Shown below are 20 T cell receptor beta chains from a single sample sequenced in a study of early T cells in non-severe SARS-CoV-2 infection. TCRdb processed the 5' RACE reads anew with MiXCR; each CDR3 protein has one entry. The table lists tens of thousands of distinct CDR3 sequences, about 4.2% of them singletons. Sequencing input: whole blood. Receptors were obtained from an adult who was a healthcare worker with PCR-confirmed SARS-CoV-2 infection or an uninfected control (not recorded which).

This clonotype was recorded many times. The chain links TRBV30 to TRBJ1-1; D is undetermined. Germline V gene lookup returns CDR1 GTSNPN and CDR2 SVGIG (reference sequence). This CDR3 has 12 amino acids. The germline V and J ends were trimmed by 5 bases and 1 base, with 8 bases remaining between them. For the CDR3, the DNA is TGTGCCTGGCGGACGGGGAACACTGAAGCTTTCTTT. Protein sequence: CAWRTGNTEAFF.

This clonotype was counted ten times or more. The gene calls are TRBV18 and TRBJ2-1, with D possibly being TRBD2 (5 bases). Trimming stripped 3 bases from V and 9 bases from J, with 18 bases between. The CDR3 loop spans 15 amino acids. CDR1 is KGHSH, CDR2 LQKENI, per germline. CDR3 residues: CASSPRTRQGSEQFF. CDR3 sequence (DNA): TGTGCCAGCTCACCGAGGACTCGACAAGGGAGTGAGCAGTTCTTC.

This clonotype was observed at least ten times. CDR3 region: CASRGLLNTGELFF. The DNA of the CDR3 is TGTGCCAGCCGTGGACTTTTAAACACCGGGGAGCTGTTTTTT. The rearrangement links TRBV12-3 or TRBV12-4 to TRBJ2-2; weak D call: TRBD2 (5 bases). CDR3 length equals 14 residues. V dropped 8 bases and J dropped 2 bases, with 12 bases sitting between them.

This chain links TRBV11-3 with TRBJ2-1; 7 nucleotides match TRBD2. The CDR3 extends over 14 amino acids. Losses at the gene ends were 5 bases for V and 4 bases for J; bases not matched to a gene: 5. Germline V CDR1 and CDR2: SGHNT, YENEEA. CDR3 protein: CASSPREGYNEQFF. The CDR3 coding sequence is TGTGCCAGCAGCCCAAGGGAGGGTTACAATGAGCAGTTCTTC.

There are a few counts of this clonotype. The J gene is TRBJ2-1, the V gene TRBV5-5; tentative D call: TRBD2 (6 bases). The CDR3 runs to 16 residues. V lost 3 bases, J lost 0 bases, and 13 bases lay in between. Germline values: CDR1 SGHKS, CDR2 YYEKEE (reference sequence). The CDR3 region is CASSWGLGRSYNEQFF. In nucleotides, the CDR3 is TGTGCCAGCAGCTGGGGACTGGGACGCTCCTACAATGAGCAGTTCTTC. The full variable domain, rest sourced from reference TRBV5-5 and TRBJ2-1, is DAGVTQSPTHLIKTRGQQVTLRCSPISGHKSVSWYQQVLGQGPQFIFQYYEKEERGRGNFPDRFSARQFPNYSSELNVNALLLGDSALYLCASSWGLGRSYNEQFFGPGTRLTVL.

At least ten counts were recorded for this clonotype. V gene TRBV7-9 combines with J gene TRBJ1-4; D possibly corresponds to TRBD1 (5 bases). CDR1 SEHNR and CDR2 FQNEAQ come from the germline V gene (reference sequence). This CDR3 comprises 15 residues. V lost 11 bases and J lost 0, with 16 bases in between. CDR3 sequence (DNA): TGTGCCGGGGGGTCCGGATCTGCAACTAATGAAAAACTGTTTTTT. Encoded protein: CAGGSGSATNEKLFF.

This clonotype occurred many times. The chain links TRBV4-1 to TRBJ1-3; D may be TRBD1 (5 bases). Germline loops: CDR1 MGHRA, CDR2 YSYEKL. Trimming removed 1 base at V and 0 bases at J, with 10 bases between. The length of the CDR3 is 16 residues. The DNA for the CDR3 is TGCGCCAGCAGCCAAGCACCCGGGGGCTCTGGAAACACCATATATTTT. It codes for CASSQAPGGSGNTIYF.

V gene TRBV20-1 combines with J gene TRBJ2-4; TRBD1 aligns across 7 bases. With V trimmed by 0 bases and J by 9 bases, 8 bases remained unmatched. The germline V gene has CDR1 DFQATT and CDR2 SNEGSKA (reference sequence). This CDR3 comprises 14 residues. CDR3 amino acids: CSARDQGVAGIQYF. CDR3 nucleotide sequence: TGCAGTGCTAGAGATCAGGGGGTGGCTGGCATTCAGTACTTC.

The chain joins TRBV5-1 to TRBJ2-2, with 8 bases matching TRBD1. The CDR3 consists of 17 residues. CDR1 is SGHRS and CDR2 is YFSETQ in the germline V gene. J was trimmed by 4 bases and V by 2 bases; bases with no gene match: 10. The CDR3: CASSLAPQDRVTGELFF. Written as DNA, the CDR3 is TGCGCCAGCAGCTTAGCTCCGCAGGACAGGGTCACCGGGGAGCTGTTTTTT. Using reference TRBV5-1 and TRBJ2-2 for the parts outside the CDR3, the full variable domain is KAGVTQTPRYLIKTRGQQVTLSCSPISGHRSVSWYQQTPGQGLQFLFEYFSETQRNKGNFPGRFSGRQFSNSRSEMNVSTLELGDSALYLCASSLAPQDRVTGELFFGEGSRLTVL.

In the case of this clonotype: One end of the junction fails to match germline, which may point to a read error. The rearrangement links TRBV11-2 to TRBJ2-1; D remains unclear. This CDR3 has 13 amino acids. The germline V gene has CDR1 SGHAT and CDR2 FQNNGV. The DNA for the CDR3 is TGTGCCAGCAGCTTAGATCAGACGGCGGCTGGGGTCTTC. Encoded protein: CASSLDQTAAGVF.

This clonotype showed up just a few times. CDR3 sequence: CASSFIGERGELFF. The CDR3 nucleotides read TGTGCCAGCAGTTTCATAGGGGAAAGAGGGGAGCTGTTTTTT. The chain joins TRBV12-3 or TRBV12-4 to TRBJ2-2; tentative D call: TRBD1 (5 bases). The V gene lost 3 bases and the J gene lost 8 bases, with 13 bases spanning the gap. The CDR3 loop spans 14 amino acids.

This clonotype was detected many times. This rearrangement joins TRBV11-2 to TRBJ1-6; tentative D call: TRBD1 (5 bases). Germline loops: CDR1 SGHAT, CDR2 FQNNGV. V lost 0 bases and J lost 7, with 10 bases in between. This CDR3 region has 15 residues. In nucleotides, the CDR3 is TGTGCCAGCAGCTTAGAAGGGGTGGGAAATTCACCCCTCCACTTT. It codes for CASSLEGVGNSPLHF.

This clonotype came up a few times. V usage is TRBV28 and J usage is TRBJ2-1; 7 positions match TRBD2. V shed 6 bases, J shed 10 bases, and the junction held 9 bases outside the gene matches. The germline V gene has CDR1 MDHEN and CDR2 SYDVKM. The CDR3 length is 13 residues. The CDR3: CASSPGLVIEQFF. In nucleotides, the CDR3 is TGTGCCAGCAGCCCAGGACTAGTAATAGAGCAGTTCTTC.

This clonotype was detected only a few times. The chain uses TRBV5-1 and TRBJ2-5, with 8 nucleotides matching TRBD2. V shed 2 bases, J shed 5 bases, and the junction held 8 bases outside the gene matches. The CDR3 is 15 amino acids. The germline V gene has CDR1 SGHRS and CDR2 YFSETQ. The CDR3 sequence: CASSLISGVGETQYF. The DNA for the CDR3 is TGCGCCAGCAGCTTAATTAGCGGGGTCGGGGAGACCCAGTACTTC.

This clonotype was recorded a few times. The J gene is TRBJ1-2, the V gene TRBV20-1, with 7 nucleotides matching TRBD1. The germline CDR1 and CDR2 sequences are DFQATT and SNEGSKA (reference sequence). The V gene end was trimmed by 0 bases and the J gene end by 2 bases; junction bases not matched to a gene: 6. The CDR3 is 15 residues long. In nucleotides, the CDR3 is TGCAGTGCTAGAGATCCTCGGACAGGAAACTATGGCTACACCTTC. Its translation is CSARDPRTGNYGYTF.

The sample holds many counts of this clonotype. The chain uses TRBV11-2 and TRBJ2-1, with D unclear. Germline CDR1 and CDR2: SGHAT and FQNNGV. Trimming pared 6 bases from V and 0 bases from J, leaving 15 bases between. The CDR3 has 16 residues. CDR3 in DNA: TGTGCCAGCAGAGCATTAGCCGGAAGCTCCTACAATGAGCAGTTCTTC. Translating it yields CASRALAGSSYNEQFF.

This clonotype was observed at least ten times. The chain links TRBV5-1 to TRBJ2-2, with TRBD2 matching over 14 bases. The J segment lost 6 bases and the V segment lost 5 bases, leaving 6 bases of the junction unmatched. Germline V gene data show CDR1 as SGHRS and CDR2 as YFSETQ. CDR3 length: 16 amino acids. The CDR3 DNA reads TGCGCCAGCAGAGGACTAGCGGGAGGAGGGGCCGGGGAGCTGTTTTTT. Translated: CASRGLAGGGAGELFF.

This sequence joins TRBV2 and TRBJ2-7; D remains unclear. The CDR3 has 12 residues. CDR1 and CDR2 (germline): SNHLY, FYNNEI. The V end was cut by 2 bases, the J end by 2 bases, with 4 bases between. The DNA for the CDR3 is TGTGCCAGCAGTGAACTCGCCTACGAGCAGTACTTC. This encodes CASSELAYEQYF.

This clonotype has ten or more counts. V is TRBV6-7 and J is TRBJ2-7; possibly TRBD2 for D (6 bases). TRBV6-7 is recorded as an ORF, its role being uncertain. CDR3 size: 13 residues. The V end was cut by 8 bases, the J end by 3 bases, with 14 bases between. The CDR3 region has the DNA TGTGCCAGCCGGGACTTTGCGGACTACGAGCAGTACTTC. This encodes CASRDFADYEQYF.

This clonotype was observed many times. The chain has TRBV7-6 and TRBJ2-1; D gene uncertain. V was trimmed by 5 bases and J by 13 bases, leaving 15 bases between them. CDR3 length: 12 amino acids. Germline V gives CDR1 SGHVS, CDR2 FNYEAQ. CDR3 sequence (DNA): TGTGCCAGCAGCAGGCAAAACCAGAGACAGTTCTTC. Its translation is CASSRQNQRQFF.